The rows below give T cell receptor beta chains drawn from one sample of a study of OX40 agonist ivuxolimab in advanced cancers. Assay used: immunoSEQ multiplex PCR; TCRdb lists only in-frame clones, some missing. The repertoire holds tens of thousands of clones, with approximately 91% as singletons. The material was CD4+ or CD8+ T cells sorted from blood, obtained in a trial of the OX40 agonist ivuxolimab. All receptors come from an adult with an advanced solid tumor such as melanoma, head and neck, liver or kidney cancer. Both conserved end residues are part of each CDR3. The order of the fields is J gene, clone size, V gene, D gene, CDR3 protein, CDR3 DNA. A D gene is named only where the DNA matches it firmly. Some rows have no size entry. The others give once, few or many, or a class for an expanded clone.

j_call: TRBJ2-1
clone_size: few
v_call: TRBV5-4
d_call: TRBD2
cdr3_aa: CASSPPLAEEQFF
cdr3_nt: TGTGCCAGCAGCCCACCACTAGCGGAAGAGCAGTTCTTC

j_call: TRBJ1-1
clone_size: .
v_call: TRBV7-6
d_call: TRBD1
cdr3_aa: CASSSTGDSTEAFF
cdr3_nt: TGTGCCAGCAGCTCTACAGGGGACAGTACTGAAGCTTTCTTT

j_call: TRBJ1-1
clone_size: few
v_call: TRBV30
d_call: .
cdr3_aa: CAWSVITATEAFF
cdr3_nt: TGTGCCTGGAGTGTAATCACAGCCACTGAAGCTTTCTTT

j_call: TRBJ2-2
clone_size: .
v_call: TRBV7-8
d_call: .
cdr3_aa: CASSFLVGDGELFF
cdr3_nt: TGTGCCAGCAGCTTCCTAGTTGGGGACGGGGAGCTGTTTTTT

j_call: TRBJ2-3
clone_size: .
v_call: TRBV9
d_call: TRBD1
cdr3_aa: CASSVWTGDTDTQYF
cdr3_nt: TGTGCCAGCAGCGTCTGGACAGGGGACACAGATACGCAGTATTTT

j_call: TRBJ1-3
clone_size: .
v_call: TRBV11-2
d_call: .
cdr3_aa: CASSLISGAAGDTIYF
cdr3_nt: TGTGCCAGCAGCTTAATAAGTGGCGCCGCGGGTGACACCATATATTTT

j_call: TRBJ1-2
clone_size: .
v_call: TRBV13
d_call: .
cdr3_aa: CASTAEEVAGAYGYTF
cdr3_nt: TGTGCCAGCACAGCTGAAGAGGTGGCGGGGGCCTATGGCTACACCTTC

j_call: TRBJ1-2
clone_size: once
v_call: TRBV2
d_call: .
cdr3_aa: CASRPGGGDLYGYTF
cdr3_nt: TGTGCCAGCAGGCCGGGGGGAGGGGACCTCTATGGCTACACCTTC

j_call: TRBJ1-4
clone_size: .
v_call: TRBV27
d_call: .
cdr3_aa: CASSLVRGLSEKLFF
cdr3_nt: TGTGCCAGCAGTTTGGTCAGGGGACTAAGCGAAAAACTGTTTTTT

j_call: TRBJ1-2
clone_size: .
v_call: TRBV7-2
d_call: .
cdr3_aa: CASSFPTGQLWGYTF
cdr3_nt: TGTGCCAGCAGCTTCCCGACCGGGCAGCTATGGGGCTACACCTTC

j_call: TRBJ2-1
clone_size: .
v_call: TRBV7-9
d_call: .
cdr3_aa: CASSSTVLGLFF
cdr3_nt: TGTGCCAGCAGCTCCACAGTGCTGGGGCTGTTCTTC

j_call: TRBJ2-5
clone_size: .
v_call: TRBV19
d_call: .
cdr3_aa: CASTGIQETQYF
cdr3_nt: TGTGCCAGTACCGGGATCCAAGAGACCCAGTACTTC

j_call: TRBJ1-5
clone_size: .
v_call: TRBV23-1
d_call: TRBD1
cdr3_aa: CASPGPTGGNQPQHF
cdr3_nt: TGCGCCAGCCCGGGCCCGACAGGGGGCAATCAGCCCCAGCATTTT

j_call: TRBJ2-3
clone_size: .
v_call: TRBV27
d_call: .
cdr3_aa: CASSFSRGSADTQYF
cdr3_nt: TGTGCCAGCAGTTTTTCTCGGGGGAGTGCAGATACGCAGTATTTT

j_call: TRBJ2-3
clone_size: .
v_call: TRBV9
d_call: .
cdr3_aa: CASSPHRARSIDTQYF
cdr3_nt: TGTGCCAGCAGCCCCCACCGGGCCCGAAGCATAGATACGCAGTATTTT

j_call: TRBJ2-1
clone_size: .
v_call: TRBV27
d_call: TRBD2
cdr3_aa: CASSRGTRNYNEQFF
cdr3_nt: TGTGCCAGCAGTCGGGGGACTAGGAACTACAATGAGCAGTTCTTC

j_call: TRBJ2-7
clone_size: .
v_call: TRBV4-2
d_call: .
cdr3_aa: CASSARDSYEQYF
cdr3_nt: TGTGCCAGCAGCGCCCGGGACTCCTACGAGCAGTACTTC

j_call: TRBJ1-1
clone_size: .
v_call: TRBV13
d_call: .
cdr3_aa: CASSSLRAAEAFF
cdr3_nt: TGTGCCAGCAGCTCTCTCAGGGCAGCTGAAGCTTTCTTT

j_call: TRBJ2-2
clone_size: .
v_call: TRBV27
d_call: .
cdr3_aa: CASSFPTGELFF
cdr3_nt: TGTGCCAGCAGTTTCCCCACCGGGGAGCTGTTTTTT

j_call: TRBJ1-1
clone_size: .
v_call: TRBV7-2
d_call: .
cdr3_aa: CASSLGGSGTEAFF
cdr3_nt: TGTGCCAGCAGCTTAGGGGGCAGCGGCACTGAAGCTTTCTTT

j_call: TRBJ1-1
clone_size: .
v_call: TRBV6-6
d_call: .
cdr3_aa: CASWTEENTEAFF
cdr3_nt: TGTGCCAGCTGGACGGAAGAGAACACTGAAGCTTTCTTT

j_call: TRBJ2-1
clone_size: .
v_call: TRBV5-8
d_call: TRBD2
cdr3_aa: CASSLARRGGPGQFF
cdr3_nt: TGTGCCAGCAGCTTAGCTCGTCGGGGGGGCCCAGGGCAGTTCTTC

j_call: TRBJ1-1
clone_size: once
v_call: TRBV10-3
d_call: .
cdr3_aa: CAIRPQDSLNTEAFF
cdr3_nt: TGTGCCATCCGACCTCAGGACAGTTTGAACACTGAAGCTTTCTTT

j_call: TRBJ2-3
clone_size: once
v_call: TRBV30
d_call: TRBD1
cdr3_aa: CACSDRDREIDTQYF
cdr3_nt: TGTGCCTGCTCGGACCGGGACAGGGAAATAGATACGCAGTATTTT

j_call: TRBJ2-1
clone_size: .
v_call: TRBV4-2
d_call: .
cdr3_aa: CASSQGYEQFF
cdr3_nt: TGTGCCAGCAGCCAAGGGTATGAGCAGTTCTTC

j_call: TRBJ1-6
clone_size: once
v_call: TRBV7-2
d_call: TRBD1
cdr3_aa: CASSIVGTDNSPLHF
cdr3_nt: TGTGCCAGCAGCATCGTAGGGACAGATAATTCACCCCTCCACTTT

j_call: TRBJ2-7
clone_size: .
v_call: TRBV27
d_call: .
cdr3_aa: CASSWTLSSEQYF
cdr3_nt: TGTGCCAGCAGTTGGACTTTATCGAGCGAGCAGTACTTC

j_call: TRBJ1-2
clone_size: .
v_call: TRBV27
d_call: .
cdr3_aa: CASSFGPTQTF
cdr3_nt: TGTGCCAGCAGTTTCGGCCCCACGCAAACCTTC

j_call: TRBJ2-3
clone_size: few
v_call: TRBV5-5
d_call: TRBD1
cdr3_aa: CASSQKGAGPDTQYF
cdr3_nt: TGTGCCAGCAGCCAAAAGGGGGCAGGGCCAGATACGCAGTATTTT

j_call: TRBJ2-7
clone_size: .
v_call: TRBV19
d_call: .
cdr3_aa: CASSIDRAYEQYF
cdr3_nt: TGTGCCAGTAGTATCGACCGGGCCTACGAGCAGTACTTC

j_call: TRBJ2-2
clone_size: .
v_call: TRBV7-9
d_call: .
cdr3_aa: CASSLADGELFF
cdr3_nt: TGTGCCAGCAGCTTAGCTGATGGGGAGCTGTTTTTT

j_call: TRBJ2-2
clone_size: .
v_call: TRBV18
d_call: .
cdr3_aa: CASSQVVQNTGELFF
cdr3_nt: TGTGCCAGCTCACAAGTAGTACAGAACACCGGGGAGCTGTTTTTT

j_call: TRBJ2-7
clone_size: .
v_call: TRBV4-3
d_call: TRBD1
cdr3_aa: CASSQDRFQGVSYEQYF
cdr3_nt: TGCGCCAGCAGCCAAGATAGATTCCAGGGGGTCTCCTACGAGCAGTACTTC

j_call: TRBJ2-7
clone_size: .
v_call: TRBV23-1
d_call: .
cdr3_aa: CASSPRPFIPDYEQYF
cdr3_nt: TGCGCCAGCAGTCCGCGGCCCTTCATACCAGACTACGAGCAGTACTTC

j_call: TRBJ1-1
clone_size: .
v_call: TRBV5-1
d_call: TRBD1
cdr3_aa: CASSSGTGGITEAFF
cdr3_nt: TGCGCCAGCAGCTCCGGGACAGGGGGCATCACTGAAGCTTTCTTT

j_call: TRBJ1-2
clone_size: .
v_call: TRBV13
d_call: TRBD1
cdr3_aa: CASSLLRTGGHYGYTF
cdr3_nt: TGTGCCAGCAGCTTGTTGCGGACAGGGGGTCACTATGGCTACACCTTC

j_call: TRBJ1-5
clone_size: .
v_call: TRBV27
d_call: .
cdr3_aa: CASSLDRPGQPQHF
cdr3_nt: TGTGCCAGCAGTTTAGACAGGCCAGGGCAGCCCCAGCATTTT

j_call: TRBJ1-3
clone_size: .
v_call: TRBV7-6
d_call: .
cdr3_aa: CASSLEASSGNTIYF
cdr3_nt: TGTGCCAGCAGCTTAGAGGCGAGCTCTGGAAACACCATATATTTT

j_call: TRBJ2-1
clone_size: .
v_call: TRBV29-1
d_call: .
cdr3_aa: CSVEEPGSYNEQFF
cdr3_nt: TGCAGCGTTGAAGAGCCGGGATCCTACAATGAGCAGTTCTTC

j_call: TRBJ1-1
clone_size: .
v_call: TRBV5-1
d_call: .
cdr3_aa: CASRPLDGNTEAFF
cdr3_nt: TGCGCCAGCAGACCCCTGGACGGGAACACTGAAGCTTTCTTT

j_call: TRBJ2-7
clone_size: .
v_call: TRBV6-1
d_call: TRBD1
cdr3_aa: CAILADRGTEQYF
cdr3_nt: TGTGCCATCCTAGCGGACAGGGGTACCGAGCAGTACTTC

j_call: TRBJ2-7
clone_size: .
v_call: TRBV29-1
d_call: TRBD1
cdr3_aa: CSAWTGTYEQYF
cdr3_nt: TGCAGCGCTTGGACAGGGACCTACGAGCAGTACTTC

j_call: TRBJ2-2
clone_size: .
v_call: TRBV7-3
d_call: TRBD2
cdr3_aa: CASSWGLAANTGELFF
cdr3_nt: TGTGCCAGCAGCTGGGGACTAGCGGCCAACACCGGGGAGCTGTTTTTT